These 10 T cell receptor beta chains share one sample of origin, sequenced in a study of CD8+CD57+ T cells in acquired aplastic anemia. Genomic DNA templated the TCR beta VDJ and CDR3 profiling. A single record per CDR3 protein comes from TCRdb applying MiXCR to the reads. This sample has over 150,000 distinct CDR3 sequences, with roughly 49% found just once. Previously, flow cytometry had revealed CD8+CD57+ cell expansion in the patients chosen for sequencing. The sequenced sample was sorted CD4+, CD8+, or CD8+CD57+ T cells (not recorded which) from PBMCs. All receptors derive from a human donor with aplastic anemia.

The V gene is TRBV15, the J gene TRBJ2-5; 10 nucleotides match TRBD1. Germline V CDR1 and CDR2: LNHNV, YYDKDF (reference sequence). The CDR3 length is 14 residues. J gave up 5 bases and V 8 bases, and 8 bases lay outside the gene matches. CDR3 region: CATHGQGVRETQYF. The CDR3 DNA reads as TGTGCCACCCACGGACAGGGGGTCCGGGAGACCCAGTACTTC.

This clonotype was recorded once. The junction differs from germline at one of its ends, possibly a read error. The chain combines TRBV2 with TRBJ1-1; perhaps TRBD1 as D (6 bases). This CDR3 comprises 14 residues. Per germline, CDR1 SNHLY and CDR2 FYNNEI. CDR3 loop: CASSEQGIRTEAFF. The CDR3 DNA reads as TGTGCCAGCAGTGAACAGGGGATTAGAACTGAAGCCTTCTTT.

This clonotype was observed many times. The CDR3 spells CASSRGVGELFF. The DNA of the CDR3 is TGTGCCAGCAGCCGGGGGGTCGGGGAGCTGTTTTTT. The rearrangement links TRBV9 to TRBJ2-2; 7 bases agree with TRBD2. Germline lookup yields CDR1 SGDLS and CDR2 YYNGEE. V lost 4 bases to trimming and J lost 7 bases; unmatched junction nucleotides: 1. The CDR3 spans 12 residues.

There are a few counts of this clonotype. Germline is not matched at one junction end, which may reflect a read error. This sequence joins TRBV25-1 and TRBJ2-1; 7 positions agree with TRBD2. The CDR3 spans 16 residues. The germline V gene encodes CDR1 MGHDK and CDR2 SYGVNS. CDR3 DNA: TGTGCCAGCAGCGAATGGGAGGGAGCTGGATACAATGAGCAGTTCTTC. Residues: CASSEWEGAGYNEQFF.

This clonotype was observed at least ten times. The rearrangement uses TRBV13 and TRBJ2-7; D might be TRBD1 (6 bases). Germline assignment: CDR1 PRHDT and CDR2 FYEKMQ (reference sequence). The CDR3 is 14 residues long. The V and J ends lost 2 bases and 3 bases respectively, with 11 bases between them. The CDR3 nucleotides read TGTGCCAGCAGCTTAACCAGGGGACGCTACGAGCAGTACTTC. It yields the protein CASSLTRGRYEQYF.

This clonotype has ten or more counts. V gene TRBV20-1 combines with J gene TRBJ2-1, with a tentative D call TRBD2 (6 bases). CDR3 length: 17 amino acids. Trimming left V 2 bases short and J 7 bases short, with 24 bases between. Germline V gives CDR1 DFQATT, CDR2 SNEGSKA (reference sequence). CDR3 amino acids: CSARSDLGASASNEQFF. The CDR3 nucleotides are TGCAGTGCTAGATCCGACCTCGGGGCTAGCGCGAGTAATGAGCAGTTCTTC.

This clonotype was counted many times. V usage is TRBV12-3 or TRBV12-4 and J usage is TRBJ1-2; perhaps TRBD1 as D (6 bases). V lost 6 bases to trimming and J lost 4 bases, with 21 bases between them. This CDR3 contains 16 residues. The CDR3 spells CASSSHLQGAIYGYTF. The CDR3 region has the DNA TGTGCCAGCAGCTCCCACCTACAGGGTGCTATCTATGGCTACACCTTC.

V usage is TRBV10-1 and J usage is TRBJ1-6; tentatively, D is TRBD1 (5 bases). V lost 6 bases, J lost 9 bases, and 12 bases lay in between. This CDR3 is 13 amino acids long. CDR1 and CDR2 from the germline V gene are WNHNN and SYGVQD (reference sequence). Here the CDR3 DNA reads TGCGCCAGCAGCAGGGTTGGAGGTTCACCCCTCCACTTT. This sequence encodes CASSRVGGSPLHF.

The chain couples TRBV20-1 to TRBJ2-2; TRBD2 aligns across 8 bases. The CDR3 is 13 amino acids. Germline loops: CDR1 DFQATT, CDR2 SNEGSKA (reference sequence). CDR3 nucleotides: TGCAGCCTATCCGGGGGGGACACCGGGGAGCTGTTTTTT. Protein product: CSLSGGDTGELFF.

Details on this clonotype: This may arise from a read error, as a much more abundant clone is one base away. Here the CDR3 omits its conserved ending phenylalanine or tryptophan, so a read error is the likely source. The gene calls are TRBV9 and TRBJ2-2; 10 nucleotides line up with TRBD2. With 1 base clipped from V and 3 bases from J, the junction kept 6 bases outside the gene matches. From germline, CDR1 is SGDLS and CDR2 YYNGEE. The CDR3 contains 17 residues. For the CDR3, the DNA is TGTGCCAGCAGCGTACCTAGCGGGGGCCTCTACACCGGGGAGCTGTTTCTT. Protein: CASSVPSGGLYTGELFL.